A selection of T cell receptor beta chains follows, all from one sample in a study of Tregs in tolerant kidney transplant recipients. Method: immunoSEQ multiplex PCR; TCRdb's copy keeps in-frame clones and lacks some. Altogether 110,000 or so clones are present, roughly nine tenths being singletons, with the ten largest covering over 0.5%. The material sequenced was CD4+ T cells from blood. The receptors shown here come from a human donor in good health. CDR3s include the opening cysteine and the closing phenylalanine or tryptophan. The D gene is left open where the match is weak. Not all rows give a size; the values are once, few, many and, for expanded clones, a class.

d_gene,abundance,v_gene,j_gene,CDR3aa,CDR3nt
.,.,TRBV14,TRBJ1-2,CASSQDLGRGVHRGYTF,TGTGCCAGCAGCCAAGATTTGGGCCGGGGCGTCCATCGTGGCTACACCTTC
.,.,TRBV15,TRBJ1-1,CATSGGQPEAFF,TGTGCCACCAGTGGGGGTCAGCCTGAAGCTTTCTTT
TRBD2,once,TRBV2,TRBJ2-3,CARRNPGLATDTQYF,TGTGCCAGAAGGAACCCGGGACTAGCAACAGATACGCAGTATTTT
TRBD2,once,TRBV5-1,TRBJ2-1,CASSWMVAGSYGAEQFF,TGCGCCAGCAGCTGGATGGTAGCGGGATCCTACGGCGCGGAGCAGTTCTTC
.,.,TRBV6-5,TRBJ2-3,CASSNRALSTDTQYF,TGTGCCAGCAGTAACAGGGCTTTAAGCACAGATACGCAGTATTTT
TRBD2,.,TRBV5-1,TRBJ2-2,CASSLTSGNTGELFF,TGCGCCAGCAGCTTGACTAGCGGAAACACCGGGGAGCTGTTTTTT
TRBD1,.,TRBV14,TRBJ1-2,CASSQNRGKNYGYTF,TGTGCCAGCAGCCAAAACAGGGGAAAGAACTATGGCTACACCTTC
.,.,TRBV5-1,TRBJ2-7,CASSLVLGAYEQYF,TGCGCCAGCAGCTTGGTGCTGGGAGCCTACGAGCAGTACTTC
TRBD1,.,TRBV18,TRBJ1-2,CASSPDRSSGYTF,TGTGCCAGCTCGCCGGACAGGAGTAGTGGCTACACCTTC
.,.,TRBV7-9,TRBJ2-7,CASSLGRSYEQYF,TGTGCCAGCAGCTTGGGCAGGTCCTACGAGCAGTACTTC
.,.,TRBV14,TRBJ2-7,CASSPWTDPYEQYF,TGTGCCAGCAGCCCCTGGACGGACCCCTACGAGCAGTACTTC
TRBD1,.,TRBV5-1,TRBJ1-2,CASSLSTGEGGYTF,TGCGCCAGCAGCTTGTCGACAGGGGAAGGTGGCTACACCTTC
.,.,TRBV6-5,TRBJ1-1,CASSWGTEAFF,TGTGCCAGCAGTTGGGGGACTGAAGCTTTCTTT
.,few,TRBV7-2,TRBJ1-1,CASSLRHDTEAFF,TGTGCCAGCAGCTTGAGACACGACACTGAAGCTTTCTTT
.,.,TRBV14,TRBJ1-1,CASSQAGRGPRTEAFF,TGTGCCAGCAGCCAAGCAGGAAGGGGCCCCCGAACTGAAGCTTTCTTT
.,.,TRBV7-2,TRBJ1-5,CASSLWGRGGFNQPQHF,TGTGCCAGCAGCTTATGGGGTCGTGGGGGCTTCAATCAGCCCCAGCATTTT
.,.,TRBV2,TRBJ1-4,CASSPYRVEKLFF,TGTGCCAGCAGCCCCTACAGGGTAGAAAAACTGTTTTTT
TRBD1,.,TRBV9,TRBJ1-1,CASSAGTALNTEAFF,TGTGCCAGCAGCGCGGGGACAGCGCTGAACACTGAAGCTTTCTTT
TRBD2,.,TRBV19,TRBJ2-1,CASRWRERGNNEQFF,TGTGCCAGCCGCTGGCGGGAGAGGGGAAACAATGAGCAGTTCTTC
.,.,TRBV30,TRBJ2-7,CAWSVYWDYEQYF,TGTGCCTGGAGTGTATATTGGGACTACGAGCAGTACTTC
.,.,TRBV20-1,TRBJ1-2,CSAKGYYGYTF,TGCAGTGCGAAGGGTTACTATGGCTACACCTTC
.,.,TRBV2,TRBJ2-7,CASSVNSSPSYEQYF,TGTGCCAGCAGTGTCAACAGCTCCCCGTCCTACGAGCAGTACTTC
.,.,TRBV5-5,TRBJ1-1,CASSLITGPATEAFF,TGTGCCAGCAGCTTGATTACAGGGCCGGCCACTGAAGCTTTCTTT
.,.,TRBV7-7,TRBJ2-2,CASSPQGEGAGELFF,TGTGCCAGCAGCCCCCAAGGGGAGGGGGCCGGGGAGCTGTTTTTT